What follows are 32 T cell receptor beta chains derived from one specimen sequenced in a study of blood T cell repertoires in COVID-19. Assay: immunoSEQ multiplex PCR; the TCRdb copy retains only in-frame clones and omits some. The repertoire holds around 150,000 clones, 88% seen once, with roughly 10% in the top ten. Sequencing was performed on peripheral blood. Receptors were obtained from a man aged 55 to 70 with active or convalescent COVID-19.

The gene calls are TRBV6-5 and TRBJ1-1, with 8 bases matching TRBD1. CDR3 length: 14 residues. CDR1 and CDR2 (germline): MNHEY, SVGAGI. After removal of 4 bases from V and 4 bases from J, the junction contained 5 bases not matched to a gene. The CDR3 loop reads CASSSQGGSTEAFF. The CDR3 bases are TGTGCCAGCAGTTCACAGGGGGGAAGCACTGAAGCTTTCTTT.

The rearrangement uses TRBV6-5 and TRBJ2-1; D is perhaps TRBD1 (6 bases). The length of the CDR3 is 13 residues. The germline CDR1 and CDR2 sequences are MNHEY and SVGAGI. The V gene lost 8 bases and the J gene lost 2 bases, with 10 bases spanning the gap. The CDR3 is CASGGATYNEQFF. CDR3 sequence (DNA): TGTGCCAGCGGGGGCGCAACCTACAATGAGCAGTTCTTC.

The chain recombines TRBV10-3 with TRBJ1-5; tentatively, D is TRBD1 (6 bases). The CDR3 has 13 residues. The V gene's germline CDR1 is ENHRY and CDR2 SYGVKD. V lost 6 bases to trimming and J lost 2 bases, with 8 bases between them. The DNA of the CDR3 is TGTGCCATCAGAGGGGGACGCAATCAGCCCCAGCATTTT. It is translated as CAIRGGRNQPQHF.

The CDR3 protein is CASSLLVQETQYF. CDR3 bases: TGTGCCAGCAGTTTACTAGTCCAAGAGACCCAGTACTTC. This rearrangement joins TRBV12-3 or TRBV12-4 to TRBJ2-5; D ambiguous. The CDR3 spans 13 residues. Trimming took 2 bases from V and 1 from J, leaving 5 bases between them.

This sequence joins TRBV9 and TRBJ1-5; no firm D call. The CDR3 has 13 amino acids. The V gene's germline CDR1 is SGDLS and CDR2 YYNGEE. V was trimmed by 0 bases and J by 4 bases, leaving 5 bases between them. In nucleotides, the CDR3 is TGTGCCAGCAGCGTAGATATGAATCAGCCCCAGCATTTT. Protein sequence: CASSVDMNQPQHF. Filled out from reference TRBV9 and TRBJ1-5, the complete variable domain reads DSGVTQTPKHLITATGQRVTLRCSPRSGDLSVYWYQQSLDQGLQFLIQYYNGEERAKGNILERFSAQQFPDLHSELNLSSLELGDSALYFCASSVDMNQPQHFGDGTRLSIL.

V gene TRBV27 combines with J gene TRBJ1-5; 10 positions match TRBD1. The CDR3 runs 14 residues. The J segment lost 4 bases and the V segment lost 4 bases, leaving 1 base of the junction unmatched. Germline CDR1 is MNHEY and CDR2 is SMNVEV (reference sequence). This CDR3 is CASSWTGGNQPQHF. CDR3 sequence (DNA): TGTGCCAGCAGTTGGACAGGGGGTAATCAGCCCCAGCATTTT.

This chain links TRBV28 with TRBJ2-3, with 14 bases fitting TRBD2. CDR3 size: 15 residues. V was pared by 6 bases and J by 4 bases, with 3 bases of the junction left unmatched. CDR1 is MDHEN and CDR2 is SYDVKM in the germline V gene. CDR3 sequence (DNA): TGTGCCAGCAGGGGACTAGCGGGAGCAGCAGATACGCAGTATTTT. Protein sequence: CASRGLAGAADTQYF.

The V call is TRBV6-2 or TRBV6-3, the J call TRBJ1-1; D is unresolved. CDR1 is MNHEY and CDR2 is SVGEGT in the germline V gene. V lost 6 bases and J 0 bases, leaving 11 bases between the germline ends. CDR3 length equals 14 residues. For the CDR3, the DNA is TGTGCCAGCAGCCTACTTCTAGTGAACACTGAAGCTTTCTTT. This translates into CASSLLLVNTEAFF.

V usage is TRBV27 and J usage is TRBJ1-6; weak D call: TRBD1 (6 bases). Germline CDR1 MNHEY, CDR2 SMNVEV (reference sequence). The length of the CDR3 is 16 residues. Trimming removed 6 bases at V and 7 bases at J, with 19 bases between. The CDR3 coding sequence is TGTGCCAGCAGCCAGACGTGGGACATAAAAAATTCACCCCTCCACTTT. This encodes CASSQTWDIKNSPLHF.

The rearrangement uses TRBV2 and TRBJ1-1, with 7 bases aligning to TRBD1. Germline trimming cut 4 bases from V and 5 bases from J; bases unmatched to any gene: 7. CDR1 is SNHLY, CDR2 FYNNEI, per germline. This CDR3 has 14 residues. The CDR3 bases are TGTGCCAGCAGTGGAAGGGGGCGGGAAACTGAAGCTTTCTTT. Translating it yields CASSGRGRETEAFF.

The DNA of the CDR3 is TGTGCTAGTGGTTTGCGGGAGAACACTGAAGCTTTCTTT. As protein: CASGLRENTEAFF. This chain links TRBV12-5 with TRBJ1-1; D is uncertain. Germline-derived CDR1 and CDR2 are LGHNT and FRNRAP. V lost 2 bases and J 1 base, leaving 5 bases between the germline ends. CDR3 length: 13 residues.

This sequence joins TRBV5-1 and TRBJ2-6; TRBD1 agrees at 8 bases. V was pared by 7 bases and J by 0 bases, with 18 bases of the junction left unmatched. Per germline, CDR1 SGHRS and CDR2 YFSETQ. The CDR3 length is 20 residues. CDR3 loop: CASFPPAGTGSLSGANVLTF. CDR3 DNA sequence: TGCGCCAGCTTCCCCCCGGCAGGGACAGGATCCCTCTCTGGGGCCAACGTCCTGACTTTC.

J is TRBJ1-3 and V is TRBV5-8; D unresolved. The germline V and J ends were trimmed by 4 bases and 3 bases, with 11 bases remaining between them. Germline loops: CDR1 SGHTS, CDR2 YDEGEE. This CDR3 contains 14 residues. In nucleotides, the CDR3 is TGTGCCAGCAGCCCCGCTGGGCATGGAAACACCATATATTTT. Residues: CASSPAGHGNTIYF.

The chain is built from TRBV12-5 and TRBJ2-3; 12 bases match TRBD1. The ends lost 6 bases at V and 7 bases at J; junction bases unmatched: 5. Germline V gene sequence: CDR1 LGHNT, CDR2 FRNRAP. This CDR3 has 14 residues. In DNA form, the CDR3 reads TGTGCTAGTGGGCGGGACAGGGGGCAACATACGCAGTATTTT. Its translation: CASGRDRGQHTQYF.

The chain employs TRBV28 and TRBJ2-3, with 7 bases matching TRBD2. CDR3 length: 15 amino acids. The junction had 9 bases not matched to a gene; V was cut back by 3 bases and J by 6 bases. The germline V gene encodes CDR1 MDHEN and CDR2 SYDVKM. The CDR3 DNA reads TGTGCCAGCAGTTTTACGGGGGGAGGAGGGGATACGCAGTATTTT. It yields the protein CASSFTGGGGDTQYF. Variable domain in full (rest from reference TRBV28 and TRBJ2-3): DVKVTQSSRYLVKRTGEKVFLECVQDMDHENMFWYRQDPGLGLRLIYFSYDVKMKEKGDIPEGYSVSREKKERFSLILESASTNQTSMYLCASSFTGGGGDTQYFGPGTRLTVL.

The chain employs TRBV28 and TRBJ1-2, with TRBD1 matching 9 bases. The CDR3 extends over 16 amino acids. CDR1 is MDHEN, CDR2 SYDVKM, per germline. V was clipped by 7 bases and J by 8 bases; unmatched bases: 17. The DNA of the CDR3 is TGTGCCAGCATGCCACAGGGGGCGCTGCCCCGGCTAGGCTACACCTTC. Amino acid sequence: CASMPQGALPRLGYTF.

The chain employs TRBV10-3 and TRBJ1-4; TRBD1 agrees at 8 bases. V shed 5 bases, J shed 6 bases, and the junction held 8 bases outside the gene matches. This CDR3 region has 15 residues. Germline CDR1 is ENHRY and CDR2 is SYGVKD. The CDR3 is CAISSMDRVDEKLFF. In DNA form, the CDR3 reads TGTGCCATCAGTAGCATGGACAGGGTAGATGAAAAACTGTTTTTT.

This clone showed up just once. V usage is TRBV2 and J usage is TRBJ2-1; the match to TRBD1 covers 7 bases. The CDR3 contains 12 residues. From germline, CDR1 is SNHLY and CDR2 FYNNEI. The V gene end was trimmed by 5 bases and the J gene end by 7 bases; junction bases not matched to a gene: 2. The CDR3: CASSLTGNEQFF. CDR3 in DNA: TGTGCCAGCAGTCTGACAGGGAATGAGCAGTTCTTC. The full variable domain, rest sourced from reference TRBV2 and TRBJ2-1, is EPEVTQTPSHQVTQMGQEVILRCVPISNHLYFYWYRQILGQKVEFLVSFYNNEISEKSEIFDDQFSVERPDGSNFTLKIRSTKLEDSAMYFCASSLTGNEQFFGPGTRLTVL.

The chain employs TRBV19 and TRBJ1-2; D ambiguous. The CDR3 spans 13 residues. The germline V and J ends were trimmed by 6 bases and 7 bases, with 15 bases remaining between them. Germline assignment: CDR1 LNHDA and CDR2 SQIVND (reference sequence). CDR3 loop: CASSPLRFRGYTF. The CDR3, as DNA: TGTGCCAGTAGCCCTCTCCGTTTTCGTGGCTACACCTTC.

The rearrangement joins TRBV15 to TRBJ2-1; D unresolved. With 0 bases removed from V and 10 bases from J, the gap between germline ends came to 10 bases. The CDR3 sequence is 13 residues long. Germline CDR1 LNHNV, CDR2 YYDKDF (reference sequence). DNA of the CDR3: TGTGCCACCAGCAGAGATCTAAAACCGGAGCAGTTCTTC. It specifies CATSRDLKPEQFF.

The J gene is TRBJ2-1, the V gene TRBV6-4, with D possibly matching TRBD1 (6 bases). The length of the CDR3 is 14 residues. Trimming stripped 2 bases from V and 6 bases from J, with 11 bases between. Germline CDR1 is MRHNA and CDR2 is SNTAGT. The CDR3 sequence: CASSDGQTPNEQFF. Written as DNA, the CDR3 is TGTGCCAGCAGTGACGGACAGACCCCCAATGAGCAGTTCTTC.

This chain connects TRBV19 to TRBJ1-6; 9 bases agree with TRBD1. Trimming removed 5 bases from V and 5 bases from J; junction bases left unmatched: 4. This CDR3 is built from 15 residues. CDR1 and CDR2 (germline): LNHDA, SQIVND (reference sequence). CDR3 residues: CASSARDRDNSPLHF. The DNA of the CDR3 is TGTGCCAGTAGTGCCCGGGACAGGGATAATTCACCCCTCCACTTT. Together with reference TRBV19 and TRBJ1-6, the CDR3 gives the full variable domain: DGGITQSPKYLFRKEGQNVTLSCEQNLNHDAMYWYRQDPGQGLRLIYYSQIVNDFQKGDIAEGYSVSREKKESFPLTVTSAQKNPTAFYLCASSARDRDNSPLHFGNGTRLTVT.

This chain links TRBV25-1 with TRBJ2-3; no clear D gene. Germline CDR1 and CDR2: MGHDK and SYGVNS. The CDR3 is 14 amino acids. Trimming removed 6 bases at V and 0 bases at J, with 10 bases between. The CDR3 nucleotides read TGTGCCAGCAGAAGAGCAACCAGCACAGATACGCAGTATTTT. The encoded protein is CASRRATSTDTQYF. The complete variable domain, with remaining parts taken from reference TRBV25-1 and TRBJ2-3, reads EADIYQTPRYLVIGTGKKITLECSQTMGHDKMYWYQQDPGMELHLIHYSYGVNSTEKGDLSSESTVSRIRTEHFPLTLESARPSHTSQYLCASRRATSTDTQYFGPGTRLTVL.

The J gene is TRBJ1-3, the V gene TRBV9; D gene uncertain. CDR1 and CDR2 from the germline V gene are SGDLS and YYNGEE. This CDR3 spans 14 amino acids. V was cut by 0 bases and J by 0 bases, with 4 bases left in between. For the CDR3, the DNA is TGTGCCAGCAGCGTAGGGGCCTCTGGAAACACCATATATTTT. Protein product: CASSVGASGNTIYF. Full variable domain (missing parts from reference TRBV9 and TRBJ1-3): DSGVTQTPKHLITATGQRVTLRCSPRSGDLSVYWYQQSLDQGLQFLIQYYNGEERAKGNILERFSAQQFPDLHSELNLSSLELGDSALYFCASSVGASGNTIYFGEGSWLTVV.

The chain uses TRBV25-1 and TRBJ2-2; 9 bases are shared with TRBD2. The CDR3 is 15 residues long. Trimming took 4 bases from V and 5 from J; bases not matched to a gene: 5. Germline V CDR1 and CDR2: MGHDK, SYGVNS. In DNA form, the CDR3 reads TGTGCCAGCAGTGTTAGCGGGAGAGGGACCGGGGAGCTGTTTTTT. It encodes CASSVSGRGTGELFF.

This clone appeared once. The rearrangement uses TRBV6-2 or TRBV6-3 and TRBJ2-5; the match to TRBD2 covers 10 bases. The junction had 5 bases not matched to a gene; V was cut back by 2 bases and J by 8 bases. Germline V gene lookup returns CDR1 MNHEY and CDR2 SVGEGT. This CDR3 is built from 14 residues. The CDR3 region has the DNA TGTGCCAGCAGTTACGTCCTAGCGGGAGACACCCAGTACTTC. It yields the protein CASSYVLAGDTQYF.

This clone occurred a few times. The chain couples TRBV5-4 to TRBJ1-5; tentative D call: TRBD1 (5 bases). Trimming pared 1 base from V and 3 bases from J, leaving 11 bases between. Germline V gene lookup returns CDR1 SGHNT and CDR2 YYREEE (reference sequence). This CDR3 region has 15 residues. This CDR3 reads CASSLNRGNNQPQHF. The CDR3, as DNA: TGTGCCAGCAGCTTGAATCGGGGGAACAATCAGCCCCAGCATTTT.

CDR3: CASRVDIDYNSPLHF. The DNA for the CDR3 is TGTGCCAGCAGAGTAGACATCGACTATAATTCACCCCTCCACTTT. The chain recombines TRBV7-9 with TRBJ1-6; D gene ambiguous. The CDR3 runs to 15 residues. V shed 6 bases and J shed 3 bases, with 12 bases lying between them. Germline CDR1 reads SEHNR; CDR2 reads FQNEAQ (reference sequence).

There are a few counts of this clone. The chain links TRBV21-1 to TRBJ2-7; the D call TRBD2 from the table was never checked on the DNA. TRBV21-1 is termed a pseudogene. This CDR3 region has 14 residues. The CDR3 region is CASSNRELPYEQYF. The CDR3 DNA is TGTGCCAGCAGCAACCGGGAATTACCCTACGAGCAGTACTTC.

CDR3 sequence reads: CASSEAGLAVGELFF. The CDR3 nucleotides are TGTGCCAGCAGTGAAGCCGGGCTAGCGGTCGGGGAGCTGTTTTTT. V is TRBV2 and J is TRBJ2-2; 7 bases are shared with TRBD2. V gave up 0 bases and J gave up 7 bases; unmatched junction bases: 5. CDR1 SNHLY and CDR2 FYNNEI come from the germline V gene. The CDR3 totals 15 residues. The full variable domain, its missing parts supplied by reference TRBV2 and TRBJ2-2, is EPEVTQTPSHQVTQMGQEVILRCVPISNHLYFYWYRQILGQKVEFLVSFYNNEISEKSEIFDDQFSVERPDGSNFTLKIRSTKLEDSAMYFCASSEAGLAVGELFFGEGSRLTVL.

The chain combines TRBV5-1 with TRBJ2-7; the match to TRBD2 covers 14 bases. The junction had 8 bases not matched to a gene; V was cut back by 4 bases and J by 2 bases. Germline CDR1 and CDR2: SGHRS and YFSETQ. The CDR3 totals 17 residues. The CDR3 loop reads CASSTGTSGSGTYEQYF. In DNA form, the CDR3 reads TGCGCCAGCAGCACAGGGACTAGCGGGAGTGGAACCTACGAGCAGTACTTC.

The chain employs TRBV10-2 and TRBJ2-1; 8 bases align to TRBD2. The CDR3 sequence is 16 residues long. Germline-derived CDR1 and CDR2 are WSHSY and SAAADI. The junction had 9 bases not matched to a gene; V was cut back by 3 bases and J by 5 bases. The CDR3 is CASSDLREVVNNEQFF. In DNA form, the CDR3 reads TGCGCCAGCAGTGATCTGCGGGAGGTAGTGAACAATGAGCAGTTCTTC.